This T cell receptor (beta chain) was sequenced during a study of T-cell memory formation after mild COVID-19 (dated by TCRdb to the early 2020s). With regard to the full study: Most TCR sequence clusters were specific to one of the two donors. Longitudinal TCRalpha and TCRbeta repertoire sequencing tracked T-cell clones expanding and contracting after mild COVID-19 in a couple of donors. Two young, previously healthy adult volunteers, one female and one male, were included in the cohort. The paper as a whole reports these results and caveats: Only a couple of mild cases were covered by the study, and larger cohorts that include severe cases with pre-infection samples were considered necessary. Some responding clones were found in pre-infection memory, which suggests that pre-existing cross-reactive memory T cells took part in the SARS-CoV-2 response. Contracting CD4+ clones were found mainly in CM and EM memory subsets, while CD8+ clones were enriched in EMRA. Clones that contracted from day 15 to 85 showed balanced CD4/CD8 phenotypes, whereas a second wave of clones that expanded from day 15 to 37 leaned towards CD4+. SARS-CoV-2 specificity was not confirmed for the second-wave clones peaking on day 37.

The CDR3 runs 12 amino acids, cysteine and phenylalanine included. CDR3 DNA is the only sequence kept; it has 36 bases, read in frame from the first base. Trimming removed 3 bases from V and 4 bases from J, leaving 6 bases between the germline ends. According to the germline V gene, CDR1 reads ENHRY and CDR2 reads SYGVKD. This clonotype has a handful of counts. Its target antigen remains unknown. Per-base quality was not reported, and no clone a single base away is much larger than it. Sequenced on an Illumina NovaSeq 6000. TCRalpha and TCRbeta cDNA libraries were constructed by 5'RACE with constant-segment primers, with sample barcodes and unique molecular identifiers being introduced. RNA was extracted from every sample with Trizol reagent. Amplification of the libraries took two PCR steps, and the second step added a second sample barcode plus Illumina TruSeq adapters. The libraries were sequenced on an Illumina NovaSeq using 2 x 150 bp paired-end reads. As for the authors' bioinformatics: With migec v1.2.7, reads were demultiplexed and then collapsed into UMI-guided consensus sequences. Using mixcr v2.1.11, UMI consensuses were aligned to TRA and TRB V and J templates and then assembled into clonotypes. Clonotypes were classified as expanded or contracted when called significant by both edgeR and NoisET, with noise models trained on biological replicates. For edgeR calls, the cutoffs were a false discovery rate-adjusted p below 0.01 and a log2 fold-change threshold of 1. PCA with hierarchical clustering of max-normalized trajectories of the 1000 most abundant clonotypes was used as exploratory dynamics analysis. Separately sequenced CD4+ and CD8+ repertoires were used to assign the CD4 or CD8 phenotype of responding clones. TCRdb itself trimmed the public reads at Q25 with fastp, ran MiXCR and retained productive beta chains. Duplicate CDR3 protein sequences are folded into a single record with the most common DNA and genes. What appears here as the V and J calls and clone size reflects TCRdb's work, not the paper's. For this sample there are some 300,000 distinct CDR3 sequences; approximately 22% appear just once. Approximately 22% of the sample belongs to the ten largest clones.

PBMCs were isolated by Ficoll-Paque density gradient centrifugation. This clonotype was sampled from a man in his late teens or twenties who had mild COVID-19 (a few samples of this study predate the infection). The sample titles of this study are shuffled in the database, so cell type and time point are left out; the donor was told from shared clones. Sequencing input: PBMCs or a T cell subset sorted from them (not recorded which). In this chain, TRBV10-3 is recombined with TRBJ1-2, with the D gene call left open. The CDR3: CAISEGAYGYTF. The bases are TGTGCCATCAGTGAAGGAGCCTATGGCTACACCTTC.